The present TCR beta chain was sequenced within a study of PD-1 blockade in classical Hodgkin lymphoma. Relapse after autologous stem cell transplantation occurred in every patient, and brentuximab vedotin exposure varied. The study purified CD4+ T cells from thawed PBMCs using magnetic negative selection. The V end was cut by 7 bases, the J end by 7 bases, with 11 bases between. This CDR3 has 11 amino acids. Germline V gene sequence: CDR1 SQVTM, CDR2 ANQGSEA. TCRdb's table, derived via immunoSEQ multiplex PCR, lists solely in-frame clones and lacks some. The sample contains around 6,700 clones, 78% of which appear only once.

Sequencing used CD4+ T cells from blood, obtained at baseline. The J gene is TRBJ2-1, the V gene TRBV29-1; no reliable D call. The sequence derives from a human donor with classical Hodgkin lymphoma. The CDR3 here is CSAESWNEQFF. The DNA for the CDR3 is TGCAGCGCCGAATCGTGGAATGAGCAGTTCTTC.